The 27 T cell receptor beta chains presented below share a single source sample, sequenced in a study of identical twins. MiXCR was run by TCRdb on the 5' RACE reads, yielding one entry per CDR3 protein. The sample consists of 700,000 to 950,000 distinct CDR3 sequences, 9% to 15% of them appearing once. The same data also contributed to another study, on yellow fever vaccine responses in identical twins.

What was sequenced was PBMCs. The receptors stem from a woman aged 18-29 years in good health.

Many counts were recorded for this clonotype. This CDR3 is CASSLVEREVSGANVLTF. CDR3 DNA: TGTGCCAGCAGCTTAGTCGAGCGGGAGGTCTCCGGGGCCAACGTCCTGACTTTC. The chain carries TRBV7-8 and TRBJ2-6; 9 bases are shared with TRBD2. CDR3 length: 18 residues. The V and J ends lost 1 base and 4 bases, in that order; junction bases with no gene match: 8. From germline, CDR1 is SGHVS and CDR2 FQNEAQ.

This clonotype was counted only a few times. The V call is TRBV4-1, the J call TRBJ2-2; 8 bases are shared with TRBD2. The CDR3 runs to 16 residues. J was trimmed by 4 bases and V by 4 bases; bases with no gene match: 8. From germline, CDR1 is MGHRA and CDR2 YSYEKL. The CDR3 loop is CASSREAGASTGELFF. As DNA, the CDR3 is TGCGCCAGCAGCCGAGAAGCGGGAGCCTCCACCGGGGAGCTGTTTTTT.

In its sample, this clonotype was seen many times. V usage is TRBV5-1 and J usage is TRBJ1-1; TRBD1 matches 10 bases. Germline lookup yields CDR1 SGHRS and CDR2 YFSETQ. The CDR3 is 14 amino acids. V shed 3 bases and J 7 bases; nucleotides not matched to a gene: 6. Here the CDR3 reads CASSSGQGRVEAFF. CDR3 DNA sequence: TGCGCCAGCAGCTCGGGACAGGGGAGAGTTGAAGCTTTCTTT.

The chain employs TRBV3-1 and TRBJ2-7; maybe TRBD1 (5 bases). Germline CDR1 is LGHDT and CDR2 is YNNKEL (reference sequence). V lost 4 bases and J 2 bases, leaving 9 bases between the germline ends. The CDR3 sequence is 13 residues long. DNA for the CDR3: TGTGCCAGCAGCCTTGGGGCAGCCTACGAGCAGTACGTC. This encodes CASSLGAAYEQYV.

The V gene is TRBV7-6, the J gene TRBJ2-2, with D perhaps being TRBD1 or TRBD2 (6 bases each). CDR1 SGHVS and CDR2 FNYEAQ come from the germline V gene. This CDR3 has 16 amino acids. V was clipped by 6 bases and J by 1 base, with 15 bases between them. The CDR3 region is CASRPGGHENTGELFF. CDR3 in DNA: TGTGCCAGCAGGCCCGGGGGACATGAGAACACCGGGGAGCTGTTTTTT. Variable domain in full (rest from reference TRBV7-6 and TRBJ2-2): GAGVSQSPRYKVTKRGQDVALRCDPISGHVSLYWYRQALGQGPEFLTYFNYEAQQDKSGLPNDRFSAERPEGSISTLTIQRTEQRDSAMYRCASRPGGHENTGELFFGEGSRLTVL.

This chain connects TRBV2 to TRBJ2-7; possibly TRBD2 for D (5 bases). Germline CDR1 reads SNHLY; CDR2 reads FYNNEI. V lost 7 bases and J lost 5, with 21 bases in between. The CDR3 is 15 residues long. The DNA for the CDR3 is TGTGCCAGCATCCCACGCGGAGGCGAGTTAGACGAGCAGTACTTC. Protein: CASIPRGGELDEQYF.

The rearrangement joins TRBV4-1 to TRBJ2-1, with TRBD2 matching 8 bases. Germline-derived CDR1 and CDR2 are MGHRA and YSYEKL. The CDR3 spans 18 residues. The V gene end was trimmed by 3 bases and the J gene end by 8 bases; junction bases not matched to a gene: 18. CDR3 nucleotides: TGCGCCAGCAGCCACCTCCCGGCGGTGGTAGCGGGATTCGATGAGCAGTTCTTC. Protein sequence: CASSHLPAVVAGFDEQFF.

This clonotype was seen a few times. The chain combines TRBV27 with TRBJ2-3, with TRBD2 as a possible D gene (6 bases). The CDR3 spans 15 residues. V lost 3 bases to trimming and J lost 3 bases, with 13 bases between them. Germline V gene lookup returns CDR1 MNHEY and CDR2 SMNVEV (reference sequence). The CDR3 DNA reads TGTGCCAGCAGTTTGGGTGGGAGGAAGACAGATACGCAGTATTTT. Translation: CASSLGGRKTDTQYF.

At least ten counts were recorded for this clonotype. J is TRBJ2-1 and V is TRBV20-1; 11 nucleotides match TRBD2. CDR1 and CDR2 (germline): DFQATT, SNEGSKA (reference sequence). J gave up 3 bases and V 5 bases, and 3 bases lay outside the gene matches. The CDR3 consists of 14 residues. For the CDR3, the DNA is TGCAGTGCTCCGACTAGCGGGGTCTACAATGAGCAGTTCTTC. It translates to CSAPTSGVYNEQFF.

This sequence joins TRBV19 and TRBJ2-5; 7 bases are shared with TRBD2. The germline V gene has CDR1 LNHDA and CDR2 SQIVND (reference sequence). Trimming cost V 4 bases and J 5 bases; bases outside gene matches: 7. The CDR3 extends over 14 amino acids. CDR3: CASSRSSGLETQYF. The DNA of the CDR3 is TGTGCCAGTAGTAGAAGTAGCGGGTTGGAGACCCAGTACTTC.

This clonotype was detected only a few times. The chain's CDR3 is CASSYTPGQRYNEQFF. In nucleotides, the CDR3 is TGTGCCAGCAGTTATACACCGGGACAGAGATACAATGAGCAGTTCTTC. The chain links TRBV6-5 to TRBJ2-1; 7 bases line up with TRBD1. V lost 3 bases and J lost 4; bases outside the gene matches: 9. This CDR3 spans 16 amino acids. In germline, CDR1 is MNHEY, CDR2 SVGAGI.

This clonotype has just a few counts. The CDR3 region has the DNA TGCAGTGCTAGAGCGGGACCAGAACTAGCCAAAAACATTCAGTACTTC. Translated: CSARAGPELAKNIQYF. The chain couples TRBV20-1 to TRBJ2-4; D could derive from TRBD1 or TRBD2 (5 bases each). The V end was cut by 1 base, the J end by 0 bases, with 13 bases between. The length of the CDR3 is 16 residues. The germline gives CDR1 DFQATT, CDR2 SNEGSKA (reference sequence).

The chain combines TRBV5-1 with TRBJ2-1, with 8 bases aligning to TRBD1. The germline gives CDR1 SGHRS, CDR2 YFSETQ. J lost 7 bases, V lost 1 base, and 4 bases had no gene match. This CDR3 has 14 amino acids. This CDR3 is CASSLQGALNEQFF. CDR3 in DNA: TGCGCCAGCAGCTTGCAGGGGGCGTTGAATGAGCAGTTCTTC.

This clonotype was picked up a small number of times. For the CDR3, the DNA is TGTGCCAGCAGTTTATCGAGGGGACTCTCTGGGGCCAACGTCCTGACTTTC. Translating gives CASSLSRGLSGANVLTF. This chain connects TRBV27 to TRBJ2-6; tentative D call: TRBD2 (6 bases). Trimming cost V 0 bases and J 0 bases, with 9 bases left between them. Per the germline V gene, CDR1 is MNHEY and CDR2 is SMNVEV (reference sequence). The CDR3 extends over 17 amino acids.

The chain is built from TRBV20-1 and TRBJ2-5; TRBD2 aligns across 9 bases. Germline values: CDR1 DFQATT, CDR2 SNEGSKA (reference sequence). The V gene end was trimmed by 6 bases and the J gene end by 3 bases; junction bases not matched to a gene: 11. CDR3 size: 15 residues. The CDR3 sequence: CSAPRASGVKETQYF. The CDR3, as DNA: TGCAGTGCCCCCCGGGCTAGCGGGGTTAAAGAGACCCAGTACTTC.

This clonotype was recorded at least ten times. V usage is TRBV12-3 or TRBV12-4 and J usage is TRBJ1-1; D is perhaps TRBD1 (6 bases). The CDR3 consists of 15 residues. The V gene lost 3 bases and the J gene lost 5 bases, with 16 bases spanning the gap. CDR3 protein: CASSFLTGMRTEAFF. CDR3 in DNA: TGTGCCAGCAGTTTCCTCACAGGGATGAGGACTGAAGCTTTCTTT.

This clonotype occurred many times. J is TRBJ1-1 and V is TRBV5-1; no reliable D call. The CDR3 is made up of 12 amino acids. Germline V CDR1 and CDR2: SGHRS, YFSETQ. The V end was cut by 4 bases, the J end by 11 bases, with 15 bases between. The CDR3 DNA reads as TGCGCCAGCAGCGAGTACCCCGAGGAGGCTTTCTTT. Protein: CASSEYPEEAFF.

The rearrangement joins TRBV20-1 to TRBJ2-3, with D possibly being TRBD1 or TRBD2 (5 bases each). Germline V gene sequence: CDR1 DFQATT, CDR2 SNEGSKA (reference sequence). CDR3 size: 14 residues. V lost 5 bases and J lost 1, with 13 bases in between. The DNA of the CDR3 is TGCAGTGCTCTTGATGGGGGACGCACAGATACGCAGTATTTT. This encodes CSALDGGRTDTQYF.

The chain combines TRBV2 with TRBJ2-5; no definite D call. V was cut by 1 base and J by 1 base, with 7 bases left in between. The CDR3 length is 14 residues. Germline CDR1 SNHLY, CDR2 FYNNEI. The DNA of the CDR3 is TGTGCCAGCAGTGAAGAGTACGGCCAAGAGACCCAGTACTTC. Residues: CASSEEYGQETQYF.

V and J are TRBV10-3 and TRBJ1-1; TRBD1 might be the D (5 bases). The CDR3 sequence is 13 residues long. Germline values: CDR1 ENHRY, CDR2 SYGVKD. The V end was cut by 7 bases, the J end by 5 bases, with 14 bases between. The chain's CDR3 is CAITPGGETEAFF. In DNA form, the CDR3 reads TGTGCCATCACCCCCGGGGGGGAAACTGAAGCTTTCTTT.

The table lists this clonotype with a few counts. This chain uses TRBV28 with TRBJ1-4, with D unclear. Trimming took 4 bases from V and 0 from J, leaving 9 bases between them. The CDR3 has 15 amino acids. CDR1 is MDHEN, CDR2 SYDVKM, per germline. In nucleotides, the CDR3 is TGTGCCAGCAGTTCCCGACACGCAACTAATGAAAAACTGTTTTTT. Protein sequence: CASSSRHATNEKLFF.

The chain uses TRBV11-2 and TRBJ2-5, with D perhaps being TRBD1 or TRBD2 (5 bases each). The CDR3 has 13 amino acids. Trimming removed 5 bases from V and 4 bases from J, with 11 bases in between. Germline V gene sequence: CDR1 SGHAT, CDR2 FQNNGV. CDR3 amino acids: CASSEGFLETQYF. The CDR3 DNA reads TGTGCCAGCAGCGAGGGGTTTTTAGAGACCCAGTACTTC.

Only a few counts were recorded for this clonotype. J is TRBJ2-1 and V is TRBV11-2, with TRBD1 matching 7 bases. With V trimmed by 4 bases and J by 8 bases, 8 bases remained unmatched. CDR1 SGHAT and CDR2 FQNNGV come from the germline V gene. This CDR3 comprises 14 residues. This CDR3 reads CASSSYDRDDEQFF. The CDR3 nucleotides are TGTGCCAGCAGCTCATACGACAGGGATGATGAGCAGTTCTTC.

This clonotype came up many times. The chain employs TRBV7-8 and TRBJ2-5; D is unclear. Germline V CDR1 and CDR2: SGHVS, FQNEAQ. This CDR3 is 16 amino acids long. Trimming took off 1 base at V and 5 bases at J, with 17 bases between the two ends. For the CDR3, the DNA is TGTGCCAGCAGCTTAGGTGTAGGGATAGGTTGGGAGACCCAGTACTTC. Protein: CASSLGVGIGWETQYF.

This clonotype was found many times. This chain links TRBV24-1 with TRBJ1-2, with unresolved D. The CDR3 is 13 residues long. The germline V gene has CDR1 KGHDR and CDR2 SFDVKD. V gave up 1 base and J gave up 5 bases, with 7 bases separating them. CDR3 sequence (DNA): TGTGCCACCAGTGATTTAAAGCAATATGGCTACACCTTC. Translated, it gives CATSDLKQYGYTF.

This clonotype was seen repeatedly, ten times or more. CDR3 region: CASSSGGQGKGEQFF. For the CDR3, the DNA is TGTGCCAGCAGTTCCGGAGGACAGGGGAAAGGTGAGCAGTTCTTC. The chain links TRBV12-3 or TRBV12-4 to TRBJ2-1, with 9 nucleotides matching TRBD1. This CDR3 has 15 residues. The junction had 10 bases not matched to a gene; V was cut back by 4 bases and J by 9 bases.

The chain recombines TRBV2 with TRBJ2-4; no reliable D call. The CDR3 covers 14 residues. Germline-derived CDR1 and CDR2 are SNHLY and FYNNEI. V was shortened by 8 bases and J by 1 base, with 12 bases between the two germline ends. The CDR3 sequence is CASGRLGAKNIQYF. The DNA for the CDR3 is TGTGCCAGCGGCAGGTTGGGGGCCAAAAACATTCAGTACTTC.